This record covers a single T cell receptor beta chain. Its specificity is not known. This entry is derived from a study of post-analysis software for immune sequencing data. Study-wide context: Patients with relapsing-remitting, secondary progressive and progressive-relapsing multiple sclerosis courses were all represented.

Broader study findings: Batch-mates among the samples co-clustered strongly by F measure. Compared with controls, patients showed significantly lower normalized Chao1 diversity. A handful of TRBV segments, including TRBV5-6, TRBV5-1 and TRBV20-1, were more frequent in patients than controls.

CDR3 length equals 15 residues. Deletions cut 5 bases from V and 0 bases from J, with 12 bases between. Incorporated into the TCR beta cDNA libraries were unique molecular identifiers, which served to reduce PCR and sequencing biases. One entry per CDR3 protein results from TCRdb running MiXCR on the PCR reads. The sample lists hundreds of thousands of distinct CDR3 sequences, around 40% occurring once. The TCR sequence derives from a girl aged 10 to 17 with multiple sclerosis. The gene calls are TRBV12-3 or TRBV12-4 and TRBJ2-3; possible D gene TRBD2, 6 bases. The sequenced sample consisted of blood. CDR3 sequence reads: CASSEVAVSTDTQYF. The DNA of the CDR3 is TGTGCCAGCAGTGAGGTAGCGGTGAGCACAGATACGCAGTATTTT.